This TCR beta chain was found in a study of identifying expanded T cells in peripheral blood. Notes on the study in general: Over two and four weeks, about 15 and 19 clones changed, versus approximately 1.1 between replicates.

V lost 5 bases, J lost 7 bases, and 26 bases stayed unmatched. The CDR3 runs 23 residues. Germline V gene lookup returns CDR1 MNHEY and CDR2 SMNVEV (reference sequence). The data were produced by immunoSEQ multiplex PCR, yet TCRdb's version contains in-frame clones alone and is incomplete. The sample consists of roughly 63,000 clones, approximately 80% of them appearing once. No infections or other immune events were documented during collection. Concerning this clone: As yet, its antigen is unknown.

Sequencing used blood. The V call is TRBV27, the J call TRBJ2-2; 15 nucleotides align to TRBD2. The TCR was taken from a person between 18 and 75 years old in good health. CDR3 residues: CASSVALTPGLAGGPSVSGELFF. CDR3 in DNA: TGTGCCAGCAGTGTCGCATTAACACCGGGACTAGCGGGGGGCCCGTCCGTGAGCGGGGAGCTGTTTTTT.